This T cell receptor (beta chain) originates from a study of OX40 agonist ivuxolimab in advanced cancers. For this clone: Its specificity is unknown. One end of the junction fails to match germline, which may point to a read error.

Findings and limits, study-wide: At doses 0.1 to 3.0 mg/kg, CD4+ and CD8+ clones expanded.

Sequencing was performed with immunoSEQ multiplex PCR; in TCRdb, only in-frame clones are kept and a portion is missing. This sample has some 82,000 clones, with 94% found just once. CDR1 and CDR2 from the germline V gene are SSHAT and FNYEAQ (reference sequence). The CDR3 totals 16 residues. The sample in question was CD4+ or CD8+ T cells sorted from blood, obtained in a trial of the OX40 agonist ivuxolimab. The rearrangement links TRBV7-7 to TRBJ2-3; possibly TRBD1 for D (5 bases). The sequence came from an adult with an advanced solid tumor such as melanoma, head and neck, liver or kidney cancer. The DNA of the CDR3 is TGTGCTAGCAGCTTAGGTGACAGCTTAAGCACAGATACGCAGTATTTT. Amino acids: CASSLGDSLSTDTQYF.